This T cell receptor beta chain came from a study of shared clonotypes between healthy human individuals (dated by TCRdb to the early 2020s). General notes on the study: Three men and two women, aged 18 to 49 years, made up the cohort. For each donor, CD4 naive and CD4 memory were each run on three plates, CD8 naive on two plates, and CD8 memory on one plate. The study deeply sequenced blood TCR repertoires of about 5 healthy adults to estimate repertoire size and the extent of clonotype sharing between individuals. To increase sequencing depth and limit assay-specific biases, different laboratories used diverse techniques to prepare libraries and sequence TCR repertoires. Per donor, leukapheresis produced somewhere between about 0.9 and 9.5 billion PBMCs. Here is what the overall study found, with its caveats: Compared with non-shared clonotypes, clonotypes shared by all four sorted-subset donors had higher generation probabilities. Naive subsets generally had larger estimated clonotype richness than memory subsets did. Sampling was restricted to blood, and TCR repertoires in tissues likely differ from the TCR repertoires found in blood. Rarefaction of sorted-subset datasets indicated incomplete sequencing despite the large sequencing depth. Because the study included a small number of donors, the genetic and exposure-history diversity represented was limited. When a few donors were compared, the shared fraction of clonotypes was approximately 5% for naive CD4, 3.5% to 4% for naive CD8, 2.3% for memory CD4, and around 0.4% for memory CD8. Pairwise subsampling indicated that sequencing depth was expected to affect the degree of clonotype sharing among donors.

TCR CDR3 regions were amplified from genomic DNA by multiplex PCR using the deep immunoSEQ assay. For each cell subset, the extracted genomic DNA was distributed evenly across all wells of several immunoSEQ 96-well plates, and each plate served as one replicate. For sorted subsets, roughly 200 ng of genomic DNA, equivalent to 30,000 or so T cell genomes, went into each replicate PCR. Purified libraries were quantified with a Qubit 3.0 fluorometer, sized on a Bioanalyzer 2100, and re-quantified with the KAPA Library Quantification kit. Every immunoSEQ 96-well plate was sequenced on a separate single-read 150-cycle Illumina NextSeq 550 flow cell. Processing in the source paper ran as follows. The immunoSEQ output contained only junctional sequences without quality scores, so filtering could not match that applied to full-length reads. Sequences were annotated with PyIR, a Python wrapper for IgBLAST v1.9, using IMGT germline references to assign V/J genes and CDR3. Reads were filtered out if the reads had weak V/J assignments (E-value above 1e-6), no CDR3, stop codons, out-of-frame junctions, or ambiguous translated residues. A V3J clonotype was defined by an identical inferred V gene, J gene, and CDR3 amino acid sequence. The percentage overlap between two repertoires was calculated by dividing the number of shared unique clonotypes by the size of the smaller repertoire. Repertoire richness was assessed with RTK rarefaction, the Chao1 estimator, and Recon v2.1 estimates of unobserved clonotypes. Generation probabilities for all TCRbeta clonotypes obtained by the gDNA method from a handful of donors were computed using OLGA. TCRdb carries this immuneACCESS record with in-frame sequences only. Its versions omit some clonotypes, under half of them owing to an unresolved V gene in the studies checked, with the rest unexplained. That table is the source of V, J and clone size, and D and trimming were worked out from the DNA. The sample includes about 1,900,000 clones, with approximately 95% observed a single time. The ten largest clones capture approximately 1% of the sample.

CD8 naive samples were CD45RO-negative cells positively selected for CCR7, giving a CD45RA+CCR7+ population that excluded TemRA cells. Donors were healthy HIV-negative adults with no recently reported acute infections or vaccinations. Only Caucasian adults living in Nashville, Tennessee, USA were represented among the donors. After blood collection by leukapheresis, PBMCs were isolated using Ficoll-Histopaque density gradient centrifugation and then cryopreserved in the vapor phase of liquid nitrogen. Analytical flow cytometry was used to check the purity and quantity of every magnetically sorted T cell population. From each sorted fraction, genomic DNA was isolated and quantified by UV absorbance on a Nanodrop 2000c. Trimming removed 1 base from V and 3 bases from J, leaving 10 bases between the germline ends. From the germline V gene, CDR1 is SGHAT and CDR2 is FQNNGV. The cysteine opens and the phenylalanine closes a CDR3 of 15 amino acids. Only the CDR3 part of the read is kept: 45 bases, read in frame from the first base.

Concerning this clone: Its antigen target is currently unknown. One base away there is no much larger clone; base qualities are not given.

The origin of this receptor is a man aged 18 to 29 in good health. The rearranged chain carries TRBV11-2 and TRBJ2-1; the D gene is perhaps TRBD2, from 5 matching bases. Material: naive CD8+ T cells sorted from blood. The cell subset or site label here, explained by the study, means: CD45RA+CCR7+. The DNA sequence is given as TGTGCCAGCAGCTTAGTGTCCGACTACTACAATGAGCAGTTCTTC. Its protein is CASSLVSDYYNEQFF.